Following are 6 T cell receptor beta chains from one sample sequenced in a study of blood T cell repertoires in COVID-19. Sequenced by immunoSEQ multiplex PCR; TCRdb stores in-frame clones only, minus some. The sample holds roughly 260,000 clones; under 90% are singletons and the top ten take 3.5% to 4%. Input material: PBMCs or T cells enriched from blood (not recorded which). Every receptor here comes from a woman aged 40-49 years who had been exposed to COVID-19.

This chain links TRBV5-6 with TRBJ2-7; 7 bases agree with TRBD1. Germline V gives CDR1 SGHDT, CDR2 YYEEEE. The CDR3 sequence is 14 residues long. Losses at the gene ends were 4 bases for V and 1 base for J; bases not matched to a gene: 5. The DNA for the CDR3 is TGTGCCAGCAGCGAACAGGGGAGATCCTACGAGCAGTACTTC. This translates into CASSEQGRSYEQYF.

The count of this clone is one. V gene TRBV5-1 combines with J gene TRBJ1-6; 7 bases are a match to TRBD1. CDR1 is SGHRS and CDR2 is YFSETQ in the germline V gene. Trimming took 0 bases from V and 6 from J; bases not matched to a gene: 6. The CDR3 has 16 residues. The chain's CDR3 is CASSLARGAPNSPLHF. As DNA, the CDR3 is TGCGCCAGCAGCTTGGCCAGGGGGGCGCCTAATTCACCCCTCCACTTT.

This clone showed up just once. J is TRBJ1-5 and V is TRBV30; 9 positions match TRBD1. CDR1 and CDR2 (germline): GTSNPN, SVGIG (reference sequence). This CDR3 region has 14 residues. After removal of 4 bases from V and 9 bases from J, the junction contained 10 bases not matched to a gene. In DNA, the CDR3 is TGTGCCTGGACCCCGGGACAGGGCATTGGGCCCCAGCATTTT. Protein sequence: CAWTPGQGIGPQHF.

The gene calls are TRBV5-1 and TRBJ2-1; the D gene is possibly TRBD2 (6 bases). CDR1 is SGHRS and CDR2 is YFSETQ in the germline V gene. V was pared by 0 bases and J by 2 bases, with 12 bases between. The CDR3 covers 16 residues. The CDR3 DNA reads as TGCGCCAGCAGCTTGGATCTTGCGGGGACCTACAATGAGCAGTTCTTC. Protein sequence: CASSLDLAGTYNEQFF.

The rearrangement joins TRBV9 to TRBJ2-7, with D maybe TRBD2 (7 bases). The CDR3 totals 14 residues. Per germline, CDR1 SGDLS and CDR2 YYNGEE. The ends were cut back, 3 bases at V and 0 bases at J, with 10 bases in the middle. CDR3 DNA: TGTGCCAGCAGCGCGGGGGGCAGCTCCTACGAGCAGTACTTC. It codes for CASSAGGSSYEQYF.

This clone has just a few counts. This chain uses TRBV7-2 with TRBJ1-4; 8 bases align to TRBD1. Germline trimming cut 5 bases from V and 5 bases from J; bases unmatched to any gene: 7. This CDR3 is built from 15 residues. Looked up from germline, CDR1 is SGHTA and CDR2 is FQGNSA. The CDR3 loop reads CASSPNRGGNEKLFF. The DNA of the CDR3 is TGTGCCAGCAGCCCGAACAGGGGGGGGAATGAAAAACTGTTTTTT.